The 20 T cell receptor beta chains in this list originate from one sample, sequenced in a study of CD8 T cells in ankylosing spondylitis. Study-wide points: What appeared characteristic of ankylosing spondylitis blood was a TCR beta motif of under 10 highly homologous variants.

No antigen has been identified for these receptors. TCRdb called the 5' RACE reads again in MiXCR, with one record for every CDR3 protein. The repertoire holds 700,000 to 850,000 distinct CDR3 sequences, with roughly 10% as singletons. The specimen was blood, either unsorted or a sorted T cell fraction (not recorded which). These receptors all come from a male donor with ankylosing spondylitis.

This clonotype was found a few times. For the CDR3, the DNA is TGTGCCAGCAGCCAAGTCCGGATCCCTGGGAGTGAGCAGTACTTC. This codes for CASSQVRIPGSEQYF. The chain joins TRBV3-1 to TRBJ2-7; possible D gene TRBD2, 5 bases. CDR1 is LGHDT and CDR2 is YNNKEL in the germline V gene (reference sequence). The germline V and J ends were trimmed by 1 base and 7 bases, with 17 bases remaining between them. The CDR3 spans 15 residues.

V and J are TRBV4-3 and TRBJ2-3, with D unresolved. Germline V gene sequence: CDR1 LGHNA, CDR2 YSLEER. CDR3 length equals 14 residues. V was clipped by 0 bases and J by 4 bases, with 8 bases between them. CDR3 in amino acids: CASSQDLRADTQYF. In nucleotides, the CDR3 is TGCGCCAGCAGCCAAGATCTCCGCGCAGATACGCAGTATTTT.

There are many counts of this clonotype. The CDR3 DNA sequence: TGCAGTGCTAGGCTTACAGGGCATGAGCAGTTCTTC. Encoded protein: CSARLTGHEQFF. The chain uses TRBV20-1 and TRBJ2-1; tentatively, D is TRBD1 (6 bases). Germline V gives CDR1 DFQATT, CDR2 SNEGSKA (reference sequence). This CDR3 spans 12 amino acids. V was cut by 3 bases and J by 8 bases, with 11 bases left in between.

The chain links TRBV27 to TRBJ2-7; D is tentatively TRBD1 or TRBD2 (5 bases each). The CDR3 covers 15 residues. Germline loops: CDR1 MNHEY, CDR2 SMNVEV (reference sequence). The V and J ends lost 1 base and 4 bases respectively, with 14 bases between them. CDR3 sequence reads: CASSLWGPWGYEQYF. Here the CDR3 DNA reads TGTGCCAGCAGTTTATGGGGACCCTGGGGGTACGAGCAGTACTTC.

The gene calls are TRBV20-1 and TRBJ1-5; 9 bases map to TRBD1. Per the germline V gene, CDR1 is DFQATT and CDR2 is SNEGSKA (reference sequence). J was trimmed by 8 bases and V by 1 base; bases with no gene match: 3. The CDR3 spans 13 residues. The DNA for the CDR3 is TGCAGTGCTAGAGGGACAGGGGATGAGCCCCAGCATTTT. The encoded protein is CSARGTGDEPQHF.

This clonotype turned up a few times. The rearrangement joins TRBV11-2 to TRBJ2-1; D perhaps matches TRBD2 (6 bases). The CDR3 loop spans 10 amino acids. Germline-derived CDR1 and CDR2 are SGHAT and FQNNGV. Trimming stripped 6 bases from V and 13 bases from J, with 10 bases between. This CDR3 reads CASSRDSQFF. CDR3 nucleotides: TGTGCCAGCAGTCGGGACTCTCAGTTCTTC.

A remark on this clonotype: This may be a read error, as it is one base from a much larger clone. The chain combines TRBV20-1 with TRBJ2-7; 10 bases match TRBD2. Unmatched junction bases numbered 6, after V lost 5 bases and J lost 2 bases. The CDR3 loop spans 14 amino acids. CDR1 and CDR2 from the germline V gene are DFQATT and SNEGSKA (reference sequence). CDR3 sequence: CSASSGSSTYEQYF. The CDR3 region has the DNA TGCAGTGCTTCTAGCGGGAGTAGCACCTACGAGCAGTACTTC.

The genes are TRBV7-2 and TRBJ2-1; 8 nucleotides line up with TRBD1. The V segment lost 3 bases and the J segment 2 bases; nucleotides outside the gene matches: 15. The CDR3 is 19 residues long. Germline V lookup: CDR1 SGHTA, CDR2 FQGNSA. The CDR3 sequence is CASSLRDRGLVDTYNEQFF. For the CDR3, the DNA is TGTGCCAGCAGCTTGCGCGACAGGGGTCTCGTTGATACCTACAATGAGCAGTTCTTC.

At least ten counts were recorded for this clonotype. The chain recombines TRBV12-3 or TRBV12-4 with TRBJ2-7, with D possibly TRBD2 on 5 matching bases. Trimming removed 6 bases from V and 2 bases from J, with 11 bases in between. The CDR3 is made up of 13 amino acids. The CDR3, as DNA: TGTGCCAGCAGAAATACAGCGGCCTACGAGCAGTACTTC. Its translation is CASRNTAAYEQYF.

This clonotype was recorded at least ten times. The chain combines TRBV20-1 with TRBJ2-5, with 10 bases aligning to TRBD1. V lost 6 bases and J lost 1; bases outside the gene matches: 8. The CDR3 loop spans 15 amino acids. Germline CDR1 and CDR2: DFQATT and SNEGSKA (reference sequence). CDR3 protein: CSALPGQGGQETQYF. In DNA, the CDR3 is TGCAGTGCCTTACCCGGACAGGGGGGCCAAGAGACCCAGTACTTC.

The sample holds a few counts of this clonotype. V usage is TRBV6-1 and J usage is TRBJ1-3, with 7 nucleotides matching TRBD1. CDR1 and CDR2 (germline): MNHNS, SASEGT. With V trimmed by 5 bases and J by 0 bases, 7 bases remained unmatched. This CDR3 comprises 16 residues. The CDR3 nucleotides are TGTGCCAGCAGTCGCGGACAGGTTCTCTCTGGAAACACCATATATTTT. Translating it yields CASSRGQVLSGNTIYF.

This clonotype was seen only once. The chain is built from TRBV7-2 and TRBJ1-2; the D is unclear. Trimming left V 6 bases short and J 8 bases short, with 28 bases between. Germline V gives CDR1 SGHTA, CDR2 FQGNSA. The CDR3 has 17 residues. The CDR3 region has the DNA TGTGCCAGCAGACGAATGCCGGGCTCCGCTTTTCTCGAGGGCTACACCTTC. As protein: CASRRMPGSAFLEGYTF.

This rearrangement joins TRBV7-9 to TRBJ2-5; 7 positions match TRBD1. Germline CDR1 is SEHNR and CDR2 is FQNEAQ (reference sequence). With 5 bases clipped from V and 4 bases from J, the junction kept 7 bases outside the gene matches. CDR3 length: 14 amino acids. CDR3 protein: CASSDRVIRETQYF. The CDR3 region has the DNA TGTGCCAGCAGCGACAGGGTAATCCGAGAGACCCAGTACTTC.

This clonotype was counted a few times. The rearrangement uses TRBV9 and TRBJ2-7, with 11 bases that match TRBD2. The CDR3 runs to 14 residues. Germline CDR1 is SGDLS and CDR2 is YYNGEE. V lost 7 bases and J lost 2; bases outside the gene matches: 5. The CDR3 region has the DNA TGTGCCAGCGGCGGGACTAGCGGACCCTACGAGCAGTACTTC. Translation: CASGGTSGPYEQYF.

With regard to this clonotype: One junction end disagrees with the germline gene, perhaps due to a read error. The chain joins TRBV7-7 to TRBJ1-6, with 10 nucleotides matching TRBD1. The CDR3 extends over 16 amino acids. Germline lookup yields CDR1 SSHAT and CDR2 FNYEAQ (reference sequence). The CDR3 nucleotides read TGTGCTAGCAGCTTAGGGGACAGGGGAGGTACTTCACCCCTCCACTTT. This codes for CASSLGDRGGTSPLHF.

This clonotype was found many times. The V gene is TRBV29-1, the J gene TRBJ2-1; 9 nucleotides line up with TRBD1. From germline, CDR1 is SQVTM and CDR2 ANQGSEA. The CDR3 has 13 amino acids. V trimming: 5 bases; J trimming: 2 bases; junction bases outside the gene matches: 1. The CDR3 is CSVTGGTYNEQFF. DNA for the CDR3: TGCAGCGTTACAGGGGGCACCTACAATGAGCAGTTCTTC.

J is TRBJ1-2 and V is TRBV20-1, with D perhaps TRBD1 (6 bases). The CDR3 covers 15 residues. CDR1 is DFQATT, CDR2 SNEGSKA, per germline (reference sequence). The V end lost 0 bases, the J end lost 5 bases, and 16 bases lay between the germline ends. CDR3 residues: CSARDHGGPSYGYTF. The CDR3 DNA reads as TGCAGTGCTAGAGATCACGGGGGCCCCAGTTATGGCTACACCTTC.

This clonotype was found many times. The chain recombines TRBV20-1 with TRBJ1-1; D ambiguous. Per germline, CDR1 DFQATT and CDR2 SNEGSKA (reference sequence). The CDR3 is made up of 13 amino acids. Deletions cut 0 bases from V and 3 bases from J, with 8 bases between. The CDR3 reads CSARDPGDTEAFF. The CDR3 DNA reads TGCAGTGCTAGAGATCCCGGCGACACTGAAGCTTTCTTT.

In this sample, this clonotype turned up many times. J is TRBJ2-7 and V is TRBV5-1; perhaps TRBD1 as D (6 bases). This CDR3 is 13 amino acids long. V dropped 4 bases and J dropped 5 bases, with 13 bases sitting between them. Germline loops: CDR1 SGHRS, CDR2 YFSETQ. The CDR3 region is CASSKGDFDEQYF. CDR3 bases: TGCGCCAGCAGCAAGGGGGATTTCGACGAGCAGTACTTC.

CDR3 nucleotide sequence: TGTGCCATTCCTCCCGACAGGGGAATCTACGAGCAGTACTTC. Protein product: CAIPPDRGIYEQYF. V usage is TRBV10-3 and J usage is TRBJ2-7; 8 positions match TRBD1. The V gene's germline CDR1 is ENHRY and CDR2 SYGVKD. J lost 3 bases, V lost 9 bases, and 10 bases had no gene match. The CDR3 runs 14 residues.